This TCR beta chain derives from a study of Tregs in tolerant kidney transplant recipients. Trimming removed 7 bases at V and 2 bases at J, with 17 bases between. The CDR3 runs to 15 residues. Germline V CDR1 and CDR2: SGHRS, YFSETQ. As concerns this clone: What it binds is not known.

The study, taken as a whole, reports: The most relevant donor-specific Treg TCRbeta repertoire apparently came from expansion with activated donor B cells.

TCRdb keeps only in-frame clones here, not all; method: immunoSEQ multiplex PCR. The sample records 120,000 or so clones, about 90% being singletons. Sequencing was carried out using CD4+ T cells from blood. V usage is TRBV5-1 and J usage is TRBJ2-3, with a tentative D call TRBD1 (6 bases). This receptor was obtained from a human donor in good health. The CDR3: CASGGAAGDTDTQYF. The CDR3, as DNA: TGCGCCAGCGGGGGAGCGGCAGGGGACACAGATACGCAGTATTTT. Supplemented by reference TRBV5-1 and TRBJ2-3, the full variable domain reads KAGVTQTPRYLIKTRGQQVTLSCSPISGHRSVSWYQQTPGQGLQFLFEYFSETQRNKGNFPGRFSGRQFSNSRSEMNVSTLELGDSALYLCASGGAAGDTDTQYFGPGTRLTVL.